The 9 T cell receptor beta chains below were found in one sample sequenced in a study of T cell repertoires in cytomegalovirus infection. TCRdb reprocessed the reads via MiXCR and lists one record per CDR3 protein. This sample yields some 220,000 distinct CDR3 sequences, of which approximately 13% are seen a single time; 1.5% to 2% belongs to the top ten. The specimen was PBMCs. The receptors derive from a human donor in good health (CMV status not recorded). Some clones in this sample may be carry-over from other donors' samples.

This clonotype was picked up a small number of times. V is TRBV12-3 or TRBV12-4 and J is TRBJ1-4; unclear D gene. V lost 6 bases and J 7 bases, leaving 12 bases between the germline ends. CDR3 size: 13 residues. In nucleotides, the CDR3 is TGTGCCAGCAGCCCCTTTCTCGGTGAAAAACTGTTTTTT. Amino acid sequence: CASSPFLGEKLFF.

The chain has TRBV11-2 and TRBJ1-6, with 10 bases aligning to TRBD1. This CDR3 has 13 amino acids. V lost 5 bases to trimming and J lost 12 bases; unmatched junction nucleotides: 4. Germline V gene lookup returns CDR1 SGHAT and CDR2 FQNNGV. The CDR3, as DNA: TGTGCCAGCAGCCGGACAGGGGGGGAACCCCTCCACTTT. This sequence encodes CASSRTGGEPLHF. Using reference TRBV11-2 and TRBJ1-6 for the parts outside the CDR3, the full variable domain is EAGVAQSPRYKIIEKRQSVAFWCNPISGHATLYWYQQILGQGPKLLIQFQNNGVVDDSQLPKDRFSAERLKGVDSTLKIQPAKLEDSAVYLCASSRTGGEPLHFGNGTRLTVT.

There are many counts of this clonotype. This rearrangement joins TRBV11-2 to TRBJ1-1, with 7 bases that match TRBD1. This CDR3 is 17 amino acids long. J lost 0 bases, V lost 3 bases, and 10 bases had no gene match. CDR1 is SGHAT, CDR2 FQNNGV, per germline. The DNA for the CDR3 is TGTGCCAGCAGCTTGCCCCTGACAGGGATCATGAACACTGAAGCTTTCTTT. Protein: CASSLPLTGIMNTEAFF. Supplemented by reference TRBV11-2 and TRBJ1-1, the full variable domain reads EAGVAQSPRYKIIEKRQSVAFWCNPISGHATLYWYQQILGQGPKLLIQFQNNGVVDDSQLPKDRFSAERLKGVDSTLKIQPAKLEDSAVYLCASSLPLTGIMNTEAFFGQGTRLTVV.

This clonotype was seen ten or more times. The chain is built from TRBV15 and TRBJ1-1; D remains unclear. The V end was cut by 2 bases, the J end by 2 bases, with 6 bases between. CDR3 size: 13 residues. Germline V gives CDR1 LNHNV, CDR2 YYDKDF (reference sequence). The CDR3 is CATSRRDNTEAFF. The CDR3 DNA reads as TGTGCCACCAGCAGAAGGGATAACACTGAAGCTTTCTTT. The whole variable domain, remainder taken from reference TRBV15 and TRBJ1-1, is DAMVIQNPRYQVTQFGKPVTLSCSQTLNHNVMYWYQQKSSQAPKLLFHYYDKDFNNEADTPDNFQSRRPNTSFCFLDIRSPGLGDTAMYLCATSRRDNTEAFFGQGTRLTVV.

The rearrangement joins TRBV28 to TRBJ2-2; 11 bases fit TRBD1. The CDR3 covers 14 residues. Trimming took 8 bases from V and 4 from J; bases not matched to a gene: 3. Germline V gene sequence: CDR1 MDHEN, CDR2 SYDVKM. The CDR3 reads CASGGQGVTGELFF. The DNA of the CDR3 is TGTGCCAGCGGGGGACAGGGGGTCACCGGGGAGCTGTTTTTT.

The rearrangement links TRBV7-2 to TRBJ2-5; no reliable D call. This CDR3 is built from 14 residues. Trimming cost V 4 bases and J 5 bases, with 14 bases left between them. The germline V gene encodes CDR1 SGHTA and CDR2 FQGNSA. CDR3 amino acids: CASSSCFSHETQYF. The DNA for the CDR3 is TGTGCCAGCAGCTCCTGTTTCTCCCACGAGACCCAGTACTTC.

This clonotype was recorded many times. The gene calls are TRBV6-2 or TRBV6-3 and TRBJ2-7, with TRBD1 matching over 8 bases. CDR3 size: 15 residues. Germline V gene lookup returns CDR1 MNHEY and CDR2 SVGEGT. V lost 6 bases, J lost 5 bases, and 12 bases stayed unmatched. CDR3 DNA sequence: TGTGCCAGCAGCTCCCCGACAGGGGCATTCAACGAGCAGTACTTC. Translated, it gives CASSSPTGAFNEQYF.

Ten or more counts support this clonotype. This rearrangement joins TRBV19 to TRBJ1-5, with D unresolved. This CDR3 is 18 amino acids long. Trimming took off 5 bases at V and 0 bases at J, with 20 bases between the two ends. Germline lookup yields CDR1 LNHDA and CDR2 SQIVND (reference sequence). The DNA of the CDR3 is TGTGCCAGTAGTCCCGGCCGGCGGAACGATTATAGCAATCAGCCCCAGCATTTT. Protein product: CASSPGRRNDYSNQPQHF.

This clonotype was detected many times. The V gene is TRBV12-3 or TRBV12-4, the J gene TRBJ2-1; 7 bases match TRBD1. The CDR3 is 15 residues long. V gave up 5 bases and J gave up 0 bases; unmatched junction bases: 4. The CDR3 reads CASSPRQGSYNEQFF. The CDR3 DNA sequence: TGTGCCAGCAGTCCTCGACAGGGCTCCTACAATGAGCAGTTCTTC.